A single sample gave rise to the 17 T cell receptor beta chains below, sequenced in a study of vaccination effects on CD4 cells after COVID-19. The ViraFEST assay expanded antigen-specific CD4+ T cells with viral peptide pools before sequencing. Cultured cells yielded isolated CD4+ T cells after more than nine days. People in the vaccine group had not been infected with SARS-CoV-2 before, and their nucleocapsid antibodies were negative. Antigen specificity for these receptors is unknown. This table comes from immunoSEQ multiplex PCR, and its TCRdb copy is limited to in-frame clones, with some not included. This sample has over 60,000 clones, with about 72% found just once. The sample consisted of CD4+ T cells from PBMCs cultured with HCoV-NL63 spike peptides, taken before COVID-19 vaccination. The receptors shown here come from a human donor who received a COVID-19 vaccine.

CDR3: CASSLLSQETQYF. DNA of the CDR3: TGCGCCAGCAGCCTACTATCCCAAGAGACCCAGTACTTC. The genes are TRBV5-1 and TRBJ2-5, with D unresolved. The germline CDR1 and CDR2 sequences are SGHRS and YFSETQ. There are 13 residues in the CDR3. The V end was cut by 4 bases, the J end by 1 base, with 8 bases between.

DNA of the CDR3: TGCAGCGTCCAACTGACAGGGCTCGAGCAGTACGTC. Its translation: CSVQLTGLEQYV. The V and J genes are TRBV29-1 and TRBJ2-7; 7 bases match TRBD1. Unmatched junction bases numbered 8, after V lost 6 bases and J lost 6 bases. The CDR3 is 12 residues long. From germline, CDR1 is SQVTM and CDR2 ANQGSEA.

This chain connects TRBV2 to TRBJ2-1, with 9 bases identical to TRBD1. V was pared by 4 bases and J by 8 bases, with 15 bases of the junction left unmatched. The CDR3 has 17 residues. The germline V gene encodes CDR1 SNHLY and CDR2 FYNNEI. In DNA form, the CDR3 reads TGTGCCAGCAGTGCCCTTTGGACAGGGGAATGGTTGGATGAGCAGTTCTTC. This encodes CASSALWTGEWLDEQFF.

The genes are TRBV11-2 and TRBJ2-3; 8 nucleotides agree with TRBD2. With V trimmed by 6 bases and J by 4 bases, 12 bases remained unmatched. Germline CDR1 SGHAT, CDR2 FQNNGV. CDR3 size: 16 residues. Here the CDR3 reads CASRGAGTRYADTQYF. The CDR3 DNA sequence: TGTGCCAGCAGGGGGGCTGGGACTAGATACGCAGATACGCAGTATTTT. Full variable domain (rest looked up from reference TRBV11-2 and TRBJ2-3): EAGVAQSPRYKIIEKRQSVAFWCNPISGHATLYWYQQILGQGPKLLIQFQNNGVVDDSQLPKDRFSAERLKGVDSTLKIQPAKLEDSAVYLCASRGAGTRYADTQYFGPGTRLTVL.

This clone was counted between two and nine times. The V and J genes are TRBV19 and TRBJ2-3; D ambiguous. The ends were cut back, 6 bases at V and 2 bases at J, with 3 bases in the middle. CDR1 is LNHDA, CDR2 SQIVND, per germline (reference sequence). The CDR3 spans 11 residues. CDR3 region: CASSFTDTQYF. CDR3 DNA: TGTGCCAGTAGCTTCACAGATACGCAGTATTTT.

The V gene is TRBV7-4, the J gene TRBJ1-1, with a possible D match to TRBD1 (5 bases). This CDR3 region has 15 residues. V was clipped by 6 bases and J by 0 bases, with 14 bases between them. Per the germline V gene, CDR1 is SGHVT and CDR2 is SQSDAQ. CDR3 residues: CASRKGVVLNTEAFF. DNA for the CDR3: TGTGCCAGCAGAAAAGGGGTAGTCCTGAACACTGAAGCTTTCTTT.

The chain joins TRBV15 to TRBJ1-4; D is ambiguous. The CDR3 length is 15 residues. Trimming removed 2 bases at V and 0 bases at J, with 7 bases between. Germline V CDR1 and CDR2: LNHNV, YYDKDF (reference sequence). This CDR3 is CATSRLGATNEKLFF. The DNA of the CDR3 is TGTGCCACCAGCAGACTGGGTGCAACTAATGAAAAACTGTTTTTT.

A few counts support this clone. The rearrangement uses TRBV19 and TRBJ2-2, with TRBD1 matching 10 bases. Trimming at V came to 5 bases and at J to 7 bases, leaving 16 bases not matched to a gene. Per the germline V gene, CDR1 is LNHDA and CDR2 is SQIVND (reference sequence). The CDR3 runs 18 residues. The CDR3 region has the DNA TGTGCCAGTAGTTGGGACAGGGGAGCTCTGGAACGGGTCGGGGAGCTGTTTTTT. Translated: CASSWDRGALERVGELFF.

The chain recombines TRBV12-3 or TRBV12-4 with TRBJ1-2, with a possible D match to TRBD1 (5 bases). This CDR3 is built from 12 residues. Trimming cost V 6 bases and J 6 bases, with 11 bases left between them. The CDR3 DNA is TGTGCCAGCAGCCCAGGGTCCCATGGCTACACCTTC. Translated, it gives CASSPGSHGYTF.

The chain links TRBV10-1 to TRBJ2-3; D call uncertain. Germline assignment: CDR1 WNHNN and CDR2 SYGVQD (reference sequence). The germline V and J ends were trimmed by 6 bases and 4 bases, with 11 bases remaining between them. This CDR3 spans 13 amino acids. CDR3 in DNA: TGCGCCAGCAGCACCAGTAGGTCAGATACGCAGTATTTT. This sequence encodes CASSTSRSDTQYF.

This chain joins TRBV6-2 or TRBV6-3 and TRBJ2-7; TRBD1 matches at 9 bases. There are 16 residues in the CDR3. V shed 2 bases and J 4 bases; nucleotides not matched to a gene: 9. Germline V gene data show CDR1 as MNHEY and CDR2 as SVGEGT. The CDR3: CASSYTGTGFGYEQYV. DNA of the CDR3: TGTGCCAGCAGTTACACCGGGACAGGGTTCGGTTACGAGCAGTACGTC.

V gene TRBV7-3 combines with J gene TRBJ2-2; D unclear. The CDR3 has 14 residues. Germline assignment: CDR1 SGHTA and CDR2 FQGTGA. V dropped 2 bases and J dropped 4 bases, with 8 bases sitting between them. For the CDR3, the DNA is TGTGCCAGCAGCTTAGGGTTTAGCACCGGGGAGCTGTTTTTT. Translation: CASSLGFSTGELFF.

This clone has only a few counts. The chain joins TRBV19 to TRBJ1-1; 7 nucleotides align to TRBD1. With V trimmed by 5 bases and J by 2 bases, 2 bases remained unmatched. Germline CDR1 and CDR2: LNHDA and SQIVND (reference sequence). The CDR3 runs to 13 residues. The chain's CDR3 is CASSDRANTEAFF. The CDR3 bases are TGTGCCAGTAGTGACAGGGCCAACACTGAAGCTTTCTTT.

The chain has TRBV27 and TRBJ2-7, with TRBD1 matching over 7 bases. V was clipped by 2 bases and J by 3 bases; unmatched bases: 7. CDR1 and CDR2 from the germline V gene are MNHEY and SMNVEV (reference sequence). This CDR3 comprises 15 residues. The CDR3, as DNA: TGTGCCAGCAGTTTACGACGGGACAGTAACTACGAGCAGTACGTC. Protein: CASSLRRDSNYEQYV.

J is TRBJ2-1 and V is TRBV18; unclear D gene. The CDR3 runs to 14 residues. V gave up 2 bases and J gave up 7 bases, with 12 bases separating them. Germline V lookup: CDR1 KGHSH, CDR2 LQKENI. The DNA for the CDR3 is TGTGCCAGCTCACCATCGGTATCCCAGAATGAGCAGTTCTTC. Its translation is CASSPSVSQNEQFF. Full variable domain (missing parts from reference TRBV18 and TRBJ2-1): NAGVMQNPRHLVRRRGQEARLRCSPMKGHSHVYWYRQLPEEGLKFMVYLQKENIIDESGMPKERFSAEFPKEGPSILRIQQVVRGDSAAYFCASSPSVSQNEQFFGPGTRLTVL.

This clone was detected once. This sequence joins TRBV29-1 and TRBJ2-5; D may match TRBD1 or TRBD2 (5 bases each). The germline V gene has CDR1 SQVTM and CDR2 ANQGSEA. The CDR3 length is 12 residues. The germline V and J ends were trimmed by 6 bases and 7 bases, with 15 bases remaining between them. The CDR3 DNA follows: TGCAGCGTCGGGCAACAGGCGGGGACCCAGTACTTC. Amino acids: CSVGQQAGTQYF.

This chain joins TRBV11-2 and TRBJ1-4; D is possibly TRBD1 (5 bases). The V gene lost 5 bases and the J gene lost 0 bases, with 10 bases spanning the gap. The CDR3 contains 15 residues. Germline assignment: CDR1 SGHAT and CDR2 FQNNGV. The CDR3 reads CASSPRQTTNEKLFF. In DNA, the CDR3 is TGTGCCAGCAGCCCGCGACAGACAACTAATGAAAAACTGTTTTTT.